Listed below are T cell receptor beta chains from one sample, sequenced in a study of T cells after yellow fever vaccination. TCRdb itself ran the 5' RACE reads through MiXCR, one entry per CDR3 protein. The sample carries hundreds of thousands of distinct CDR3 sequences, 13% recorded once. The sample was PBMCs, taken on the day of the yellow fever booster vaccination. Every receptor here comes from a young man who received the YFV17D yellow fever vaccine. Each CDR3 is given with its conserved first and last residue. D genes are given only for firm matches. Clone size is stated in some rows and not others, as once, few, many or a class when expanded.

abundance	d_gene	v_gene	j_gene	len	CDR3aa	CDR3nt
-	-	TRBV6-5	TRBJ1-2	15	CASSYAQVANYGYTF	TGTGCCAGCAGTTACGCGCAGGTGGCAAACTATGGCTACACCTTC
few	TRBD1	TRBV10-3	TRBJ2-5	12	CAIATGKETQYF	TGTGCCATAGCGACAGGGAAAGAGACCCAGTACTTC
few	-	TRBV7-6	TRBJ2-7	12	CASTAPRGEQYF	TGTGCCAGCACCGCACCTCGGGGCGAGCAGTACTTC
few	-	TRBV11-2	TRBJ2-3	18	CASSLGSLLGRGTDTQYF	TGTGCCAGCAGCTTAGGGTCGCTTTTGGGTCGGGGCACAGATACGCAGTATTTT
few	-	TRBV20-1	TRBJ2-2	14	CSARMGGNTGELFF	TGCAGTGCTAGGATGGGAGGGAACACCGGGGAGCTGTTTTTT
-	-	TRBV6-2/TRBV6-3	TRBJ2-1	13	CASRKGPNNEQFF	TGTGCCAGCCGGAAGGGACCAAACAATGAGCAGTTCTTC
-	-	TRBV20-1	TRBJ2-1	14	CSARKDSLAHEQFF	TGCAGTGCTAGAAAGGACTCATTGGCCCATGAGCAGTTCTTC
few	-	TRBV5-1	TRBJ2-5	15	CASSLSPGRQETQYF	TGCGCCAGCAGCTTGTCTCCAGGGAGACAAGAGACCCAGTACTTC
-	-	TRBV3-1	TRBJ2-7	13	CASSKMGADEQYF	TGTGCCAGCAGCAAAATGGGAGCGGACGAGCAGTACTTC
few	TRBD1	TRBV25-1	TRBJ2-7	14	CASSPGGGVGEQYF	TGTGCCAGCAGCCCAGGGGGCGGGGTAGGGGAGCAGTACTTC
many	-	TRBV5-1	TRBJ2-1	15	CASSLGQSSYNEQFF	TGTGCCAGCAGCTTAGGGCAGAGCTCCTACAATGAGCAGTTCTTC
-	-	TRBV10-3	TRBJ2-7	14	CAITGHVDSYEQYF	TGTGCCATCACCGGACACGTAGACTCCTACGAGCAGTACTTC
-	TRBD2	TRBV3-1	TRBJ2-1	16	CASSPTSTSVYNEQFF	TGTGCCAGCAGCCCAACGTCCACTAGCGTATACAATGAGCAGTTCTTC
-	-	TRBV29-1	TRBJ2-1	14	CSVGGRDSYNEQFF	TGCAGCGTAGGAGGCCGCGACTCCTACAATGAGCAGTTCTTC
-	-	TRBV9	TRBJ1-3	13	CASSAFSGNTIYF	TGTGCCAGCAGTGCCTTCTCTGGAAACACCATATATTTT
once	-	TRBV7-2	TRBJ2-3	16	CASSFAGTSGGDTQYF	TGTGCCAGCAGCTTCGCCGGGACGTCCGGGGGAGATACGCAGTATTTT
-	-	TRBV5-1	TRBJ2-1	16	CASSFGLAEDYNEQFF	TGCGCCAGCAGCTTCGGACTGGCTGAGGACTACAATGAGCAGTTCTTC
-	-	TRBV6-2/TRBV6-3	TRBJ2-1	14	CASSNPGRGHEQFF	TGTGCCAGCAGTAACCCGGGCAGGGGCCATGAGCAGTTCTTC
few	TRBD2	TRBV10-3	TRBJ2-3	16	CAISDALADSTDTQYF	TGTGCCATCAGTGACGCCCTAGCGGATAGCACAGATACGCAGTATTTT
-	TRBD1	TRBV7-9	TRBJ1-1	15	CASVWDSIDGTEAFF	TGTGCCAGTGTCTGGGACAGCATCGATGGGACTGAAGCTTTCTTT
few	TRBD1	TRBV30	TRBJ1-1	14	CAWRGTGGGTEAFF	TGTGCCTGGAGGGGGACAGGGGGAGGGACTGAAGCTTTCTTT
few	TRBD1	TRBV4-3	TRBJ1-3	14	CASSEDRGRNTIYF	TGCGCCAGCAGCGAGGACAGGGGACGAAACACCATATATTTT
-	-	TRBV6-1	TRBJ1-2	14	CASSTGTLNYGYTF	TGTGCCAGCAGTACCGGGACACTAAACTATGGCTACACCTTC
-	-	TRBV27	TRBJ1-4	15	CASSQSAATNEKLFF	TGTGCCAGCAGCCAAAGTGCTGCAACTAATGAAAAACTGTTTTTT
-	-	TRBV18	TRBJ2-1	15	CASSPGRDHMDEQFF	TGTGCCAGCTCACCCGGACGGGATCATATGGATGAGCAGTTCTTC
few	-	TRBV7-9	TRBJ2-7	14	CASTQRAVNYEQYF	TGTGCCAGCACCCAGAGGGCAGTCAACTACGAGCAGTACTTC
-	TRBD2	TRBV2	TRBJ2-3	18	CAICLEEGTSGLTDTQYF	TGTGCCATCTGTTTAGAGGAAGGGACTAGCGGGCTCACAGATACGCAGTATTTT
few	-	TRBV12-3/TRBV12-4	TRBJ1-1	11	CASTTYTEAFF	TGTGCCAGCACCACGTACACTGAAGCTTTCTTT
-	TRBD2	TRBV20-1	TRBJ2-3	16	CSARPPGGRGTDTQYF	TGCAGTGCTAGGCCTCCCGGCGGGAGGGGCACAGATACGCAGTATTTT
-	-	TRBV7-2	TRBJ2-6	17	CASSFGTATPGANVLTF	TGTGCCAGCAGCTTCGGGACGGCAACCCCTGGGGCCAACGTCCTGACTTTC
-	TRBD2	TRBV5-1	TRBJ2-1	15	CASSLVLAGAVEQFF	TGCGCCAGCAGCTTGGTACTAGCGGGAGCGGTTGAGCAGTTCTTC
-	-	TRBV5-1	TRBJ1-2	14	CASSLDSWNYGYTF	TGCGCCAGCAGCTTGGACAGCTGGAACTATGGCTACACCTTC
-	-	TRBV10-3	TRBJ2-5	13	CAISGTSVETQYF	TGTGCCATCAGTGGAACATCGGTGGAGACCCAGTACTTC
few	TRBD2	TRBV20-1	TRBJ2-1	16	CSARDGENIAGSEQFF	TGCAGTGCTAGAGATGGGGAGAATATAGCGGGATCTGAGCAGTTCTTC
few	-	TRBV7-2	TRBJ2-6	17	CASRGILERAGANVLTF	TGTGCCAGCAGGGGGATCCTGGAAAGGGCTGGGGCCAACGTCCTGACTTTC
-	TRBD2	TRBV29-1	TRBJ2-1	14	CSVYAGLAFNEQFF	TGCAGCGTCTATGCCGGACTAGCTTTCAATGAGCAGTTCTTC
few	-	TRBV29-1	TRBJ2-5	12	CSVDSGRETQYF	TGCAGCGTTGATTCGGGAAGGGAGACCCAGTACTTC
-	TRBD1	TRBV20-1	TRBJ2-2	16	CCARVGGQGVTGELFF	TGCTGTGCTAGAGTGGGGGGACAGGGGGTTACCGGGGAGCTGTTTTTT
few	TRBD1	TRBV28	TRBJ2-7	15	CASSFVRTGGDEQYF	TGTGCCAGCAGTTTTGTAAGGACAGGGGGCGATGAGCAGTACTTC
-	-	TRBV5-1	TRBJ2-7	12	CASNTEGGEQYF	TGCGCCAGCAATACCGAGGGGGGAGAGCAGTACTTC
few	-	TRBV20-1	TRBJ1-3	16	CSARDGYGTPGNTIYF	TGCAGTGCTAGAGATGGGTACGGGACTCCTGGAAACACCATATATTTT
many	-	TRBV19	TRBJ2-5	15	CASSIWAGPQETQYF	TGTGCCAGTAGTATTTGGGCGGGACCCCAAGAGACCCAGTACTTC
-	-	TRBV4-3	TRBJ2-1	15	CASSQGARLGDEQFF	TGCGCCAGCAGCCAAGGCGCCCGACTAGGGGATGAGCAGTTCTTC